This T cell receptor (beta chain) was captured by sequencing in a study of blood T cell repertoires in COVID-19. Measured with immunoSEQ multiplex PCR; TCRdb has only the in-frame clones, and not every one. The data show about 250,000 clones, with 85% to 95% seen just once and over 1.5% held by the top ten. The CDR3 has 15 residues. Germline assignment: CDR1 SQVTM and CDR2 ANQGSEA. Trimming took 7 bases from V and 4 from J; bases not matched to a gene: 10. Researchers sorted participants into cohorts using their self-reported clinical history. Recovered status applied to Cohort 3 donors who had two consecutive negative PCRs. It also applied to those with clearance or with symptom resolution.

This chain connects TRBV29-1 to TRBJ2-1, with 10 bases identical to TRBD2. The receptor was derived from a woman between 18 and 30 years old who had recovered from COVID-19. Sequenced material: PBMCs or T cells enriched from blood (not recorded which). This CDR3 is CSASRGTSDYNEQFF. CDR3 sequence (DNA): TGCAGCGCTAGCCGGGGGACTAGCGATTACAATGAGCAGTTCTTC.